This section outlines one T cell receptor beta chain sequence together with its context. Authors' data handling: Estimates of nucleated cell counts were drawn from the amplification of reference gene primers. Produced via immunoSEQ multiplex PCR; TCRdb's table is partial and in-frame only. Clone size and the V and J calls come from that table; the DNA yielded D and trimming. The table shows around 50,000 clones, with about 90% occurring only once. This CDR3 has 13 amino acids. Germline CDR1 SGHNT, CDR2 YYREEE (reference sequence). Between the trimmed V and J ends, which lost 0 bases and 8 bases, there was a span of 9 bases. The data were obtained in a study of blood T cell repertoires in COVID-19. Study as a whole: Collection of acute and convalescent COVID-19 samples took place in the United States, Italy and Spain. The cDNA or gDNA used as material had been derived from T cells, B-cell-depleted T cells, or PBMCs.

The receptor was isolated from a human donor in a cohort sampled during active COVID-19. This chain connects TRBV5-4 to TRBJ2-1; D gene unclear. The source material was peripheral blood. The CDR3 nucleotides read TGTGCCAGCAGCTTGGGAGGCTTGGATGAGCAGTTCTTC. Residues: CASSLGGLDEQFF.